Following are 25 T cell receptor beta chains from one sample sequenced in a study of T cell responses to AZD1222 COVID-19 vaccine (dated by TCRdb to the early 2020s). The protocol used for the library was the immunoSEQ multiplex PCR assay. This is the immuneACCESS table as TCRdb keeps it, with only in-frame sequences that have V and J called. A part of the clones is gone; compared with another copy, unresolved V genes explain less than half, and the rest is unexplained. The sample data list about 83,000 clones, and approximately 89% of these were observed just once. The ten most abundant clones make up 28% of the sample. In the paper's terms, the time point label means: about 28 days (+/-7) after the second vaccine dose. The material sequenced was peripheral blood, taken 28 days after the second AZD1222 dose. The receptors stem from an adult who received the AZD1222 COVID-19 vaccine.

J is TRBJ2-7 and V is TRBV27; D call uncertain. Germline V gene sequence: CDR1 MNHEY, CDR2 SMNVEV (reference sequence). V was pared by 0 bases and J by 5 bases, with 14 bases between. This CDR3 spans 15 amino acids. CDR3 DNA sequence: TGTGCCAGCAGTTTATCGTTTCTTTCCCCGAACGAGCAGTACTTC. It yields the protein CASSLSFLSPNEQYF.

This chain connects TRBV11-3 to TRBJ2-2; 7 nucleotides match TRBD1. The CDR3 length is 16 residues. CDR1 and CDR2 from the germline V gene are SGHNT and YENEEA. V shed 5 bases, J shed 2 bases, and the junction held 8 bases outside the gene matches. The CDR3 DNA reads as TGTGCCAGCAGCAGAGGACAGGTGCGAAACACCGGGGAGCTGTTTTTT. This gives the protein CASSRGQVRNTGELFF. The complete variable domain, with remaining parts taken from reference TRBV11-3 and TRBJ2-2, reads EAGVVQSPRYKIIEKKQPVAFWCNPISGHNTLYWYLQNLGQGPELLIRYENEEAVDDSQLPKDRFSAERLKGVDSTLKIQPAELGDSAVYLCASSRGQVRNTGELFFGEGSRLTVL.

This rearrangement joins TRBV7-2 to TRBJ1-4; D remains ambiguous. Trimming took off 4 bases at V and 7 bases at J, with 10 bases between the two ends. Germline V gives CDR1 SGHTA, CDR2 FQGNSA. This CDR3 spans 13 amino acids. CDR3 amino acids: CASSSGGGEKLFF. The CDR3 DNA sequence: TGTGCCAGCAGCTCCGGTGGAGGTGAAAAACTGTTTTTT.

The J gene is TRBJ1-4, the V gene TRBV6-5; no definite D call. CDR1 and CDR2 (germline): MNHEY, SVGAGI. V shed 7 bases and J shed 2 bases, with 14 bases lying between them. CDR3 size: 15 residues. The CDR3 bases are TGTGCCAGCACCCTACGGAGTGTGACTAATGAAAAACTGTTTTTT. Protein product: CASTLRSVTNEKLFF.

The J gene is TRBJ2-1, the V gene TRBV5-1; D unresolved. Trimming left V 4 bases short and J 15 bases short, with 26 bases between. The CDR3 runs 15 residues. Germline CDR1 is SGHRS and CDR2 is YFSETQ. The CDR3 loop is CASSLTPELDKPLFF. The CDR3 nucleotides read TGCGCCAGCAGCCTCACCCCCGAACTTGATAAGCCTCTGTTCTTC.

The chain employs TRBV11-2 and TRBJ2-4; D may be TRBD1 (6 bases). The CDR3 length is 16 residues. CDR1 and CDR2 (germline): SGHAT, FQNNGV. V gave up 5 bases and J gave up 3 bases, with 17 bases separating them. The CDR3 bases are TGTGCCAGCAGCCAGGGGCCCCAAGAGGACAAAAACATTCAGTACTTC. Encoded protein: CASSQGPQEDKNIQYF. Complete variable domain (other parts from reference TRBV11-2 and TRBJ2-4): EAGVAQSPRYKIIEKRQSVAFWCNPISGHATLYWYQQILGQGPKLLIQFQNNGVVDDSQLPKDRFSAERLKGVDSTLKIQPAKLEDSAVYLCASSQGPQEDKNIQYFGAGTRLSVL.

The rearrangement uses TRBV28 and TRBJ1-6; no clear D. Trimming cost V 2 bases and J 10 bases, with 15 bases left between them. CDR1 is MDHEN, CDR2 SYDVKM, per germline. CDR3 length equals 15 residues. The CDR3 sequence: CASSLVGGMGSPLHF. The CDR3 nucleotides read TGTGCCAGCAGTTTAGTTGGTGGGATGGGGTCACCCCTCCACTTT.

The J gene is TRBJ2-7, the V gene TRBV30; D is ambiguous. The CDR3 spans 12 residues. Germline V gives CDR1 GTSNPN, CDR2 SVGIG (reference sequence). V lost 5 bases and J lost 2, with 10 bases in between. DNA of the CDR3: TGTGCCTGGGCTCCAACAACCTACGAGCAGTACTTC. This gives the protein CAWAPTTYEQYF.

The chain uses TRBV6-5 and TRBJ2-7; 8 bases map to TRBD1. With V trimmed by 6 bases and J by 0 bases, 4 bases remained unmatched. Germline V gene lookup returns CDR1 MNHEY and CDR2 SVGAGI. The CDR3 length is 14 residues. This CDR3 is CASRPGQASYEQYF. The CDR3 DNA follows: TGTGCCAGCAGGCCGGGACAGGCCTCCTACGAGCAGTACTTC.

This chain links TRBV6-6 with TRBJ2-7, with D tentatively TRBD2 (6 bases). Germline loops: CDR1 MNHNY, CDR2 SVGAGI (reference sequence). The CDR3 is 14 residues long. Trimming removed 1 base from V and 6 bases from J, with 13 bases in between. The CDR3: CASSYFFGSTEQYF. The CDR3 nucleotides read TGTGCCAGCAGTTACTTTTTCGGGAGTACCGAGCAGTACTTC.

The chain recombines TRBV7-9 with TRBJ2-7; D unresolved. Trimming cost V 2 bases and J 7 bases, with 9 bases left between them. The CDR3 loop spans 12 amino acids. CDR1 SEHNR and CDR2 FQNEAQ come from the germline V gene (reference sequence). The CDR3 DNA is TGTGCCAGCAGCTTAACACTACGGGAGCAGTACTTC. Translated: CASSLTLREQYF. Based on the CDR3 plus reference TRBV7-9 and TRBJ2-7, the full variable domain is DTGVSQNPRHKITKRGQNVTFRCDPISEHNRLYWYRQTLGQGPEFLTYFQNEAQLEKSRLLSDRFSAERPKGSFSTLEIQRTEQGDSAMYLCASSLTLREQYFGPGTRLTVT.

This CDR3 is CASSLGQGEQYF. For the CDR3, the DNA is TGCGCCAGCAGCTTGGGACAGGGGGAGCAGTACTTC. The V and J genes are TRBV5-1 and TRBJ2-7, with 8 bases matching TRBD1. The junction had 0 bases not matched to a gene; V was cut back by 0 bases and J by 7 bases. CDR1 is SGHRS, CDR2 YFSETQ, per germline. This CDR3 spans 12 amino acids.

This chain joins TRBV28 and TRBJ2-7; D not certain. With 2 bases removed from V and 2 bases from J, the gap between germline ends came to 7 bases. Germline CDR1 and CDR2: MDHEN and SYDVKM. This CDR3 comprises 13 residues. The CDR3 spells CASSLSRAYEQYF. CDR3 bases: TGTGCCAGCAGTTTAAGCAGAGCCTACGAGCAGTACTTC. Supplemented by reference TRBV28 and TRBJ2-7, the full variable domain reads DVKVTQSSRYLVKRTGEKVFLECVQDMDHENMFWYRQDPGLGLRLIYFSYDVKMKEKGDIPEGYSVSREKKERFSLILESASTNQTSMYLCASSLSRAYEQYFGPGTRLTVT.

The chain has TRBV4-1 and TRBJ1-5; 7 bases line up with TRBD1. Trimming cost V 1 base and J 7 bases; bases outside gene matches: 10. Germline CDR1 MGHRA, CDR2 YSYEKL. The CDR3 spans 16 residues. CDR3 protein: CASSQGAGGGWQPQHF. The CDR3 region has the DNA TGCGCCAGCAGCCAAGGAGCAGGGGGAGGCTGGCAGCCCCAGCATTTT.

This chain joins TRBV12-3 or TRBV12-4 and TRBJ1-1; maybe TRBD1 (6 bases). This CDR3 contains 13 residues. V lost 6 bases to trimming and J lost 0 bases, with 8 bases between them. CDR3 nucleotides: TGTGCCAGCAGCAGACAGGTGAACACTGAAGCTTTCTTT. It encodes CASSRQVNTEAFF.

The chain recombines TRBV5-4 with TRBJ2-7; possible D gene TRBD2, 7 bases. V lost 2 bases and J lost 3, with 18 bases in between. Germline CDR1 SGHNT, CDR2 YYREEE (reference sequence). CDR3 size: 16 residues. The CDR3 DNA reads as TGTGCCAGCAGCTTAGAAGCGGGGACAAGGATCTACGAGCAGTACTTC. Translated, it gives CASSLEAGTRIYEQYF.

V gene TRBV19 combines with J gene TRBJ2-2; D uncertain. The CDR3 runs to 12 residues. Germline V gene lookup returns CDR1 LNHDA and CDR2 SQIVND (reference sequence). V lost 7 bases and J 6 bases, leaving 9 bases between the germline ends. CDR3 in amino acids: CASTRQPGELFF. The DNA for the CDR3 is TGTGCCAGTACTAGGCAGCCCGGGGAGCTGTTTTTT.

The chain uses TRBV7-2 and TRBJ1-2; 8 bases agree with TRBD1. J was trimmed by 8 bases and V by 4 bases; bases with no gene match: 9. The CDR3 extends over 14 amino acids. The germline V gene has CDR1 SGHTA and CDR2 FQGNSA. CDR3 residues: CASSSQGALQGYTF. CDR3 nucleotides: TGTGCCAGCAGCTCCCAGGGGGCATTACAGGGCTACACCTTC.

The gene calls are TRBV7-9 and TRBJ2-7; D may be TRBD2 (5 bases). V was trimmed by 5 bases and J by 3 bases, leaving 14 bases between them. CDR1 SEHNR and CDR2 FQNEAQ come from the germline V gene (reference sequence). This CDR3 contains 14 residues. CDR3 protein: CASSLTGESYEQYF. In nucleotides, the CDR3 is TGTGCCAGCAGCCTAACCGGGGAAAGCTACGAGCAGTACTTC.

This clone occurred once. Other DNA sequences in this specimen translate into the identical CDR3. The gene calls are TRBV11-2 and TRBJ2-1, with a possible D match to TRBD2 (5 bases). The ends were cut back, 5 bases at V and 3 bases at J, with 8 bases in the middle. This CDR3 is built from 13 residues. Looked up from germline, CDR1 is SGHAT and CDR2 is FQNNGV. The DNA for the CDR3 is TGTGCCAGCAGCCCGGAGGACTACAATGAGCAGTTCTTC. Protein: CASSPEDYNEQFF.

The chain joins TRBV5-1 to TRBJ1-1; tentative D call: TRBD1 (5 bases). In germline, CDR1 is SGHRS, CDR2 YFSETQ. Between the trimmed V and J ends, which lost 7 bases and 0 bases, there was a span of 10 bases. The CDR3 extends over 13 amino acids. The DNA for the CDR3 is TGCGCCAGCTCGCGGGGGGTGAACACTGAAGCTTTCTTT. Its translation is CASSRGVNTEAFF.

The CDR3 loop is CASSYSSRGLNYGYTF. CDR3 DNA: TGTGCCAGCAGTTACTCGAGCAGGGGGCTTAACTATGGCTACACCTTC. The chain couples TRBV6-5 to TRBJ1-2; 8 nucleotides agree with TRBD1. Unmatched junction bases numbered 4, after V lost 0 bases and J lost 1 base. Germline values: CDR1 MNHEY, CDR2 SVGAGI. The CDR3 runs 16 residues.

The chain has TRBV24-1 and TRBJ2-3; possibly TRBD1 or TRBD2 for D (5 bases each). The germline V gene has CDR1 KGHDR and CDR2 SFDVKD. The CDR3 is 14 amino acids. Trimming stripped 7 bases from V and 0 bases from J, with 10 bases between. The CDR3 loop reads CATSSRDSTDTQYF. The CDR3 DNA sequence: TGTGCCACCAGCTCCCGGGACAGCACAGATACGCAGTATTTT.

The chain couples TRBV6-5 to TRBJ2-7; TRBD2 agrees at 8 bases. The V and J ends lost 7 bases and 0 bases, in that order; junction bases with no gene match: 8. Germline V gene lookup returns CDR1 MNHEY and CDR2 SVGAGI. This CDR3 comprises 15 residues. The CDR3 region is CASITGTSLSYEQYF. The CDR3 DNA reads TGTGCCAGCATTACCGGGACTAGTCTCTCCTACGAGCAGTACTTC.

The V call is TRBV29-1, the J call TRBJ2-3; 8 bases line up with TRBD2. The trim removed 0 bases at V and 4 bases at J, leaving 6 bases unmatched. Germline CDR1 SQVTM, CDR2 ANQGSEA. The CDR3 is made up of 15 amino acids. CDR3 loop: CSVEDQREKADTQYF. For the CDR3, the DNA is TGCAGCGTTGAAGATCAGCGGGAGAAGGCAGATACGCAGTATTTT.